The 2 T cell receptor beta chains listed next were all sequenced from one sample in a study of shared clonotypes between healthy human individuals (dated by TCRdb to 2020 to 2022). The method was the immunoSEQ multiplex PCR assay. The source is immuneACCESS, and TCRdb retained only in-frame sequences with V and J called. Part of the clones is not carried over; for the studies checked, unresolved V genes explain less than half of this, and the remainder is unexplained. Across this sample there are 300,000 to 400,000 clones, with about 74% seen only once. The ten largest clones represent under 13% of the sample. Sequencing input: memory CD4+ T cells sorted from blood. This specimen's cell subset or site label, interpreted: CD45RA-negative fraction. These receptors all come from a man in his thirties or forties in good health.

The chain couples TRBV19 to TRBJ1-4, with 11 bases lining up with TRBD1. Germline CDR1 and CDR2: LNHDA and SQIVND (reference sequence). The CDR3 covers 16 residues. The V and J ends lost 4 bases and 6 bases, in that order; junction bases with no gene match: 7. CDR3: CASSTPLGQGDEKLFF. The CDR3 bases are TGTGCCAGTAGTACCCCCCTGGGACAGGGGGATGAAAAACTGTTTTTT.

The chain links TRBV28 to TRBJ1-4; a weak D match, TRBD1 (5 bases). Looked up from germline, CDR1 is MDHEN and CDR2 is SYDVKM. CDR3 length: 18 residues. The V end lost 6 bases, the J end lost 7 bases, and 27 bases lay between the germline ends. CDR3 sequence: CASSLDPKNRMLREKLFF. In DNA, the CDR3 is TGTGCCAGCAGCTTAGACCCAAAAAACAGGATGCTGCGTGAAAAACTGTTTTTT.